The rows below give T cell receptor beta chains drawn from one sample of a study of regulatory T cells in long-lasting Graves disease. A single record per CDR3 protein comes from TCRdb applying MiXCR to the multiplex PCR reads. The table lists some 240,000 distinct CDR3 sequences, roughly 19% of them singletons. The same data also contributed to another study, on T cells in Graves' hyperthyroidism and ophthalmopathy.

Sequencing was performed on peripheral blood mononuclear cells (PBMCs), taken at new diagnosis, from a patient treated with antithyroid drugs. Receptor source: a woman aged 30 to 39 with Graves disease. Each CDR3 is given with its conserved first and last residue. Each record gives: D gene, clone size, J gene, V gene, CDR3 protein, CDR3 DNA. D genes are given only for firm matches. Expanded clones get a size class; other rows say once, few or many, or leave the size out.

TRBD2 many TRBJ2-5 TRBV20-1 CSAPGLAGDIWETQYF TGCAGTGCCCCGGGACTAGCGGGAGATATCTGGGAGACCCAGTACTTC
. many TRBJ1-4 TRBV3-1 CASSQTGSEKLFF TGTGCCAGCAGCCAAACAGGGAGCGAAAAACTGTTTTTT
TRBD1 many TRBJ1-6 TRBV6-5 CASSYSAGGYSPLHF TGTGCCAGCAGTTACTCTGCAGGGGGCTATTCACCCCTCCACTTT
. . TRBJ1-1 TRBV6-1 CASSQNLGGTEAFF TGTGCCAGCAGTCAGAACCTCGGGGGCACTGAAGCTTTCTTT
. . TRBJ1-2 TRBV27 CASRAPEIENYGYTF TGTGCCAGCAGGGCCCCCGAAATTGAAAACTATGGCTACACCTTC
. . TRBJ2-1 TRBV2 CASSVPLGLGEQFF TGTGCCAGCAGTGTACCCCTCGGGCTGGGCGAGCAGTTCTTC
TRBD1 many TRBJ1-1 TRBV20-1 CSARTGQAEAFF TGCAGTGCTAGAACTGGACAGGCAGAAGCTTTCTTT
. many TRBJ1-5 TRBV19 CASSILGGNRQPQHF TGTGCCAGTAGTATTCTCGGGGGAAATAGGCAGCCCCAGCATTTT
. many TRBJ2-5 TRBV2 CASSAGALASAGTQYF TGTGCCAGCAGTGCTGGGGCTCTGGCTAGCGCCGGAACCCAGTACTTC
. . TRBJ1-2 TRBV14 CASTRTDGYGYTF TGTGCCAGCACCCGGACGGACGGGTATGGCTACACCTTC
TRBD1 . TRBJ1-3 TRBV7-8 CASSLSDRALSGNTIYF TGTGCCAGCAGCTTATCAGACAGGGCCCTCTCTGGAAACACCATATATTTT
. few TRBJ2-1 TRBV19 CASNPAGGGHNEQFF TGTGCCAGTAATCCCGCAGGAGGAGGGCACAATGAGCAGTTCTTC
. . TRBJ2-5 TRBV28 CASSGKTQYF TGTGCCAGCAGTGGTAAGACCCAGTACTTC
. many TRBJ2-7 TRBV20-1 CSATDYEQYF TGCAGTGCTACTGACTACGAGCAGTACTTC
TRBD1 many TRBJ2-7 TRBV15 CATSRDRTGQREQYF TGTGCCACCAGCAGAGATCGGACAGGGCAACGCGAGCAGTACTTC
. many TRBJ1-5 TRBV20-1 CSASSPSSIPNQPQHF TGCAGTGCTAGTTCCCCCTCGTCAATTCCTAATCAGCCCCAGCATTTT
. medium-sized TRBJ1-2 TRBV5-4 CASSLPASLGAYGYTF TGTGCCAGCAGCTTGCCAGCCTCATTAGGTGCTTATGGCTACACCTTC
. many TRBJ2-3 TRBV2 CASQPGGPDTQYF TGTGCCAGCCAGCCCGGGGGGCCAGATACGCAGTATTTT
. many TRBJ1-1 TRBV3-1 CASSQDSPVEAFF TGTGCCAGCAGCCAAGATAGTCCAGTTGAAGCTTTCTTT
. many TRBJ2-1 TRBV5-1 CASTIGHRPYTHNEQFF TGCGCCAGCACCATAGGGCACAGACCATACACTCACAATGAGCAGTTCTTC
TRBD1 many TRBJ2-1 TRBV2 CATTGGDEYEQFF TGTGCCACCACAGGGGGCGACGAATATGAGCAGTTCTTC
TRBD2 many TRBJ2-3 TRBV28 CASSLPASGSPSTDTQYF TGTGCCAGCAGTTTACCGGCTAGCGGGAGTCCCAGCACAGATACGCAGTATTTT
TRBD2 many TRBJ2-1 TRBV7-9 CASSLERGGLWEQFF TGTGCCAGCAGCTTAGAGCGGGGGGGCCTGTGGGAGCAGTTCTTC
. few TRBJ2-1 TRBV25-1 CASSTPTVYNEQFF TGTGCCAGCAGTACCCCGACAGTTTACAATGAGCAGTTCTTC
TRBD1 once TRBJ2-7 TRBV2 CASRGQTPREQYF TGTGCCAGCAGGGGACAGACCCCTCGAGAGCAGTACTTC
TRBD1 many TRBJ1-1 TRBV12-3/TRBV12-4 CASSLPPGQGKDTEAFF TGTGCCAGCAGTTTACCTCCGGGACAGGGGAAGGACACTGAAGCTTTCTTT
TRBD2 many TRBJ2-1 TRBV5-4 CASSPAGLAGGKYNEQFF TGTGCCAGCAGCCCTGCGGGACTAGCGGGAGGGAAATACAATGAGCAGTTCTTC
. many TRBJ1-1 TRBV3-1 CASSQVSYTEAFF TGTGCCAGCAGCCAAGTCTCATACACTGAAGCTTTCTTT
TRBD1 many TRBJ2-7 TRBV3-1 CASSQRDRGKYEQYF TGTGCCAGCAGCCAGAGGGACAGGGGGAAGTACGAGCAGTACTTC
. many TRBJ1-6 TRBV6-1 CASSARVLGYNSPLHF TGTGCCAGCAGTGCAAGGGTTCTCGGCTATAATTCACCCCTCCACTTT
. many TRBJ1-1 TRBV20-1 CSARGPRGNTEAFF TGCAGTGCTAGAGGGCCTAGGGGAAACACTGAAGCTTTCTTT
TRBD1 many TRBJ1-1 TRBV12-3/TRBV12-4 CASRGQGFGTEAFF TGTGCCAGCAGGGGACAGGGGTTCGGCACTGAAGCTTTCTTT
TRBD1 . TRBJ2-3 TRBV12-3/TRBV12-4 CASSLWDSPTDTQYF TGTGCCAGCAGTCTTTGGGACAGTCCGACAGATACGCAGTATTTT
. many TRBJ1-1 TRBV29-1 CSVEDEIIMNTEAFF TGCAGCGTTGAAGATGAGATCATAATGAACACTGAAGCTTTCTTT
TRBD1 many TRBJ1-5 TRBV24-1 CATSDPGQGARQPQHF TGTGCCACCAGTGACCCGGGACAGGGGGCCCGTCAGCCCCAGCATTTT
. many TRBJ2-4 TRBV28 CASSFHEVGKNIQYF TGTGCCAGCAGTTTCCATGAGGTCGGCAAAAACATTCAGTACTTC
TRBD1 many TRBJ1-6 TRBV18 CASSRDSTNSPLHF TGTGCCAGCTCGCGGGACAGTACTAATTCACCCCTCCACTTT
TRBD1 . TRBJ1-2 TRBV10-1 CASSSAGTGGGYGYTF TGCGCCAGCAGTTCGGCCGGGACAGGGGGCGGGTATGGCTACACCTTC
. many TRBJ2-2 TRBV6-5 CASSSRASNTGELFF TGTGCCAGCAGTTCCCGGGCCTCGAACACCGGGGAGCTGTTTTTT
. many TRBJ2-2 TRBV7-9 CASSTRGSANTGELFF TGTGCCAGCAGTACTCGAGGGTCAGCGAACACCGGGGAGCTGTTTTTT
TRBD1 . TRBJ2-5 TRBV19 CASGQGRETQYF TGTGCCAGCGGACAGGGCCGGGAGACCCAGTACTTC
TRBD1 many TRBJ2-1 TRBV18 CASSPRIGQGLLMDEQFF TGTGCCAGCTCACCGCGGATCGGACAGGGTCTCCTGATGGATGAGCAGTTCTTC
. . TRBJ2-7 TRBV19 CASSQRGLGEQYF TGTGCCAGTAGTCAAAGGGGCCTGGGCGAGCAGTACTTC
TRBD1 many TRBJ1-2 TRBV20-1 CSARDQGGPGYTF TGCAGTGCTAGAGATCAGGGGGGCCCTGGCTACACCTTC
TRBD1 . TRBJ1-5 TRBV28 CASSRWTGAIASLANQPQHF TGTGCCAGCAGTCGATGGACAGGGGCCATCGCTTCCTTAGCAAATCAGCCCCAGCATTTT
. many TRBJ1-1 TRBV6-5 CASSYSSKNTEAFF TGTGCCAGCAGTTACTCGAGCAAGAACACTGAAGCTTTCTTT
. few TRBJ2-7 TRBV6-4 CASSFKYEQYF TGTGCCAGCAGTTTTAAATACGAGCAGTACTTC
TRBD1 many TRBJ2-3 TRBV24-1 CATRQGARDTQYF TGTGCCACCCGACAGGGGGCTCGGGATACGCAGTATTTT
. . TRBJ2-3 TRBV28 CASRYRVPDTQYF TGTGCCAGCAGGTACAGGGTCCCAGATACGCAGTATTTT
. few TRBJ1-1 TRBV19 CASSFRTWAFF TGTGCCAGTAGTTTTCGGACATGGGCTTTCTTT